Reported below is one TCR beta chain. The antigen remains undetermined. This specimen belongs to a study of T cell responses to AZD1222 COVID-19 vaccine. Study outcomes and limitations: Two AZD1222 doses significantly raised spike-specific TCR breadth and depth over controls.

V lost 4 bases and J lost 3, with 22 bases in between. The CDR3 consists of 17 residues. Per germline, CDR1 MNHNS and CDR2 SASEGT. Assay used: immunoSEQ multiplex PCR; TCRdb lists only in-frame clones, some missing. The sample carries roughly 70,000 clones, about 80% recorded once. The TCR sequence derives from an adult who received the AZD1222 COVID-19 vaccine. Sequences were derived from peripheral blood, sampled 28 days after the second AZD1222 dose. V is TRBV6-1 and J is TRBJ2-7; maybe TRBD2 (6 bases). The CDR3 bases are TGTGCCAGCAGTGGGTGTCCAGGGAGCTTTAGCGGCTACGAGCAGTACTTC. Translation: CASSGCPGSFSGYEQYF.